The T cell receptor beta chain described here comes from a study of T cells after yellow fever vaccination. Study-wide results and limits: Shared CD4/CD8 clonotypes were a small share, likely from convergent recombination. Researchers cautioned that FACS-sorted repertoires could harbor abundant clonotypes contaminating from the bulk population. The study re-detected most primary-vaccination clones after the booster (around 96% CD4, 80% to 90% CD8).

5'RACE template switching added a universal primer site and UMIs to TCR cDNA. In TCRdb, the 5' RACE reads were re-called with MiXCR into one record per CDR3 protein. The sample has 250,000 to 350,000 distinct CDR3 sequences, around 6.8% seen once. In its sample, this clonotype was seen many times. What it binds is unknown. The sample in question was PBMCs, obtained 35 to 50 days after the first yellow fever vaccination. The sequence was obtained from a man between 18 and 29 years old who received the YFV17D yellow fever vaccine.

The CDR3 is CASTLGRGNSPLHF. In nucleotides, the CDR3 is TGCGCCAGCACCCTCGGCAGGGGTAATTCACCCCTCCACTTT. V and J are TRBV5-1 and TRBJ1-6; D is possibly TRBD1 (6 bases). Trimming took off 6 bases at V and 6 bases at J, with 13 bases between the two ends. The CDR3 is made up of 14 amino acids. CDR1 SGHRS and CDR2 YFSETQ come from the germline V gene.